Below, 18 T cell receptor beta chains from the same sample are listed, as sequenced in a study of OX40 agonist ivuxolimab in advanced cancers. The method was immunoSEQ multiplex PCR; TCRdb's version includes in-frame clones alone and lacks a portion of them. This table holds about 40,000 clones, 75% to 90% found once. The sequences come from CD4+ or CD8+ T cells sorted from blood, collected in a trial of the OX40 agonist ivuxolimab. All receptors derive from an adult with an advanced solid tumor such as melanoma, head and neck, liver or kidney cancer.

V usage is TRBV19 and J usage is TRBJ2-3; TRBD1 agrees at 8 bases. Germline CDR1 reads LNHDA; CDR2 reads SQIVND (reference sequence). This CDR3 is 15 amino acids long. Losses at the gene ends were 4 bases for V and 4 bases for J; bases not matched to a gene: 7. The CDR3 spells CASSTGQGTADTQYF. The CDR3 DNA reads TGTGCCAGTAGTACAGGACAGGGAACTGCAGATACGCAGTATTTT.

The rearrangement uses TRBV11-2 and TRBJ2-3; D is uncertain. Per germline, CDR1 SGHAT and CDR2 FQNNGV. This CDR3 region has 13 residues. V shed 3 bases and J shed 7 bases, with 11 bases lying between them. CDR3 protein: CASSLLDSYTQYF. CDR3 DNA: TGTGCCAGCAGCTTGTTAGACTCGTATACGCAGTATTTT.

The rearrangement uses TRBV4-1 and TRBJ2-7; 9 bases fit TRBD1. Germline V CDR1 and CDR2: MGHRA, YSYEKL. Trimming removed 4 bases from V and 9 bases from J; junction bases left unmatched: 7. The CDR3 is 13 amino acids. CDR3 region: CASSRTGGPVQYF. In DNA form, the CDR3 reads TGCGCCAGCAGCCGCACAGGGGGCCCAGTGCAGTACTTC.

V and J are TRBV30 and TRBJ2-5; D remains unclear. V was clipped by 0 bases and J by 1 base, with 12 bases between them. Germline loops: CDR1 GTSNPN, CDR2 SVGIG (reference sequence). The CDR3 totals 15 residues. The CDR3 spells CAWSVGNGPQETQYF. The DNA of the CDR3 is TGTGCCTGGAGTGTAGGAAACGGCCCCCAAGAGACCCAGTACTTC.

The rearrangement joins TRBV5-1 to TRBJ1-2; 7 bases align to TRBD1. There are 14 residues in the CDR3. V shed 4 bases, J shed 3 bases, and the junction held 6 bases outside the gene matches. Germline lookup yields CDR1 SGHRS and CDR2 YFSETQ. This chain's CDR3 is CASSIDRADYGYTF. CDR3 sequence (DNA): TGCGCCAGCAGCATCGACAGGGCGGACTATGGCTACACCTTC. The full variable domain, its missing parts supplied by reference TRBV5-1 and TRBJ1-2, is KAGVTQTPRYLIKTRGQQVTLSCSPISGHRSVSWYQQTPGQGLQFLFEYFSETQRNKGNFPGRFSGRQFSNSRSEMNVSTLELGDSALYLCASSIDRADYGYTFGSGTRLTVV.

The rearrangement uses TRBV6-1 and TRBJ2-3; TRBD2 is a possible D gene (5 bases). The V gene lost 1 base and the J gene lost 0 bases, with 8 bases spanning the gap. Germline CDR1 and CDR2: MNHNS and SASEGT. This CDR3 comprises 15 residues. The CDR3 is CASSEGLKSTDTQYF. In DNA, the CDR3 is TGTGCCAGCAGTGAAGGACTAAAGAGCACAGATACGCAGTATTTT.

As for this clone: An end of the junction does not agree with germline; a read error may underlie this. This chain connects TRBV7-2 to TRBJ1-2; D might be TRBD1 (5 bases). In germline, CDR1 is SGHTA, CDR2 FQGNSA. This CDR3 comprises 13 residues. Written as DNA, the CDR3 is TGTGCCAGCAGATTAGGGGAACGGGGTGGCTACACCTTC. This gives the protein CASRLGERGGYTF.

This clone was seen more than once but under ten times. This chain joins TRBV5-6 and TRBJ2-1; 8 bases are a match to TRBD1. V dropped 4 bases and J dropped 6; count of bases not matched to a gene: 6. CDR1 and CDR2 (germline): SGHDT, YYEEEE. The CDR3 is made up of 14 amino acids. The CDR3 here is CASSGWTGRNEQFF. The DNA of the CDR3 is TGTGCCAGCAGCGGATGGACAGGGCGCAATGAGCAGTTCTTC.

The chain is built from TRBV14 and TRBJ1-2; a weak D match, TRBD1 (6 bases). The CDR3 runs 16 residues. The V gene lost 4 bases and the J gene lost 7 bases, with 22 bases spanning the gap. Germline V gene sequence: CDR1 SGHDN, CDR2 FVKESK. Here the CDR3 DNA reads TGTGCCAGCAGCCTATCCCGGGATTGGGGGCGCAGTGGCTACACCTTC. This gives the protein CASSLSRDWGRSGYTF.

The chain recombines TRBV6-5 with TRBJ2-7, with TRBD2 identical over 11 bases. J was trimmed by 6 bases and V by 0 bases; bases with no gene match: 7. Germline V CDR1 and CDR2: MNHEY, SVGAGI. The CDR3 is 16 amino acids. CDR3 DNA: TGTGCCAGCAGTTACTCGGGACTAGCGGAGTGGGGCGAGCAGTACTTC. Residues: CASSYSGLAEWGEQYF.

V is TRBV29-1 and J is TRBJ2-1; D uncertain. From germline, CDR1 is SQVTM and CDR2 ANQGSEA. The CDR3 loop spans 12 amino acids. Between the trimmed V and J ends, which lost 7 bases and 5 bases, there was a span of 12 bases. The CDR3 DNA reads as TGCAGCGCCGGAAGTCTGCACAATGAGCAGTTCTTC. Amino acid sequence: CSAGSLHNEQFF.

The V call is TRBV29-1, the J call TRBJ1-1; possible D gene TRBD1, 6 bases. This CDR3 spans 15 amino acids. The V gene's germline CDR1 is SQVTM and CDR2 ANQGSEA. V was cut by 6 bases and J by 1 base, with 18 bases left in between. Here the CDR3 DNA reads TGCAGCGTCCGGCGGGGGGCGACAGGGAACACTGAAGCTTTCTTT. This encodes CSVRRGATGNTEAFF.

This chain uses TRBV7-2 with TRBJ2-2, with 9 bases aligning to TRBD2. Unmatched junction bases numbered 5, after V lost 3 bases and J lost 6 bases. Germline V gene sequence: CDR1 SGHTA, CDR2 FQGNSA. This CDR3 has 15 residues. CDR3 sequence: CASSLQRGAAGELFF. The CDR3 nucleotides read TGTGCCAGCAGCTTGCAGCGGGGGGCAGCCGGGGAGCTGTTTTTT.

The chain is built from TRBV10-3 and TRBJ2-5; a weak D match, TRBD2 (5 bases). Germline V CDR1 and CDR2: ENHRY, SYGVKD. Trimming left V 10 bases short and J 3 bases short, with 15 bases between. The CDR3 totals 13 residues. CDR3 loop: CATAGGVEETQYF. For the CDR3, the DNA is TGTGCCACTGCCGGAGGTGTGGAAGAGACCCAGTACTTC.

The chain combines TRBV6-5 with TRBJ1-2, with D perhaps matching TRBD1 (5 bases). V gave up 5 bases and J gave up 6 bases, with 10 bases separating them. The CDR3 has 12 residues. Germline V gives CDR1 MNHEY, CDR2 SVGAGI. CDR3 DNA sequence: TGTGCCAGCAGTGGGGGTTATCATGGCTACACCTTC. It specifies CASSGGYHGYTF.

The CDR3, as DNA: TGTGCCAGCAGCTTAGGCCTTGGGTCCCATAGTTCCTACAATGAGCAGTTCTTC. Residues: CASSLGLGSHSSYNEQFF. The chain employs TRBV13 and TRBJ2-1; D unclear. Trimming took 0 bases from V and 1 from J, leaving 16 bases between them. Germline lookup yields CDR1 PRHDT and CDR2 FYEKMQ (reference sequence). The length of the CDR3 is 18 residues.

CDR3 nucleotides: TGTGCCAGCAGAGCTAAGACCCAGTACTTC. This sequence encodes CASRAKTQYF. The chain joins TRBV2 to TRBJ2-5, with unresolved D. Germline values: CDR1 SNHLY, CDR2 FYNNEI. Trimming removed 6 bases from V and 6 bases from J, with 5 bases in between. The CDR3 spans 10 residues.

This clone was picked up a small number of times. The V gene is TRBV13, the J gene TRBJ2-7; 9 positions match TRBD2. CDR1 and CDR2 (germline): PRHDT, FYEKMQ (reference sequence). This CDR3 region has 15 residues. Trimming at V came to 5 bases and at J to 5 bases, leaving 10 bases not matched to a gene. CDR3 protein: CASSGLAGTVDEQYF. The DNA for the CDR3 is TGTGCCAGCAGCGGCCTAGCGGGAACTGTCGACGAGCAGTACTTC.